One sample yielded the 27 T cell receptor beta chains listed below, sequenced in a study of blood T cells in healthy people across ages. Combining a sample-barcoded 5' primer with a J-beta primer mix, a second PCR ran for 7 to 11 cycles. TCRdb recomputed calls from the 5' RACE reads with MiXCR, one row per CDR3 protein. The sample contains hundreds of thousands of distinct CDR3 sequences, over 40% of which appear only once. Specimen: blood. Receptors originate from a man older than 75 in good health.

This sequence joins TRBV6-5 and TRBJ2-6; perhaps D is TRBD1 or TRBD2 (6 bases each). This CDR3 has 15 residues. Trimming pared 8 bases from V and 4 bases from J, leaving 15 bases between. Per germline, CDR1 MNHEY and CDR2 SVGAGI. The CDR3 protein is CASHRRGSGANVLTF. CDR3 DNA sequence: TGTGCCAGCCATAGGAGGGGGTCCGGGGCCAACGTCCTGACTTTC.

This clonotype was seen a handful of times. This sequence joins TRBV4-1 and TRBJ1-1; 7 nucleotides line up with TRBD1. V lost 6 bases, J lost 7 bases, and 14 bases stayed unmatched. The CDR3 runs 15 residues. CDR1 and CDR2 from the germline V gene are MGHRA and YSYEKL. The CDR3, as DNA: TGCGCCAGCAGTCCCCTTGTACAGGGGAAGCGTGAAGCTTTCTTT. As protein: CASSPLVQGKREAFF.

This clonotype occurred a few times. V and J are TRBV20-1 and TRBJ2-7; D is unclear. CDR3 size: 14 residues. Trimming removed 3 bases at V and 2 bases at J, with 14 bases between. From germline, CDR1 is DFQATT and CDR2 SNEGSKA (reference sequence). This CDR3 is CSARVPQAAYEQYF. The CDR3 nucleotides read TGCAGTGCTAGGGTACCGCAGGCGGCCTACGAGCAGTACTTC.

This clonotype was observed a handful of times. The chain is built from TRBV7-2 and TRBJ2-7; D unclear. Germline lookup yields CDR1 SGHTA and CDR2 FQGNSA. The CDR3 has 15 residues. Trimming took off 0 bases at V and 4 bases at J, with 13 bases between the two ends. CDR3 sequence (DNA): TGTGCCAGCAGCTTAGCGGGAACCGACCCTTACGAGCAGTACTTC. Protein product: CASSLAGTDPYEQYF. Supplemented by reference TRBV7-2 and TRBJ2-7, the full variable domain reads GAGVSQSPSNKVTEKGKDVELRCDPISGHTALYWYRQSLGQGLEFLIYFQGNSAPDKSGLPSDRFSAERTGGSVSTLTIQRTQQEDSAVYLCASSLAGTDPYEQYFGPGTRLTVT.

The chain recombines TRBV27 with TRBJ1-4, with 9 bases fitting TRBD1. The CDR3 has 15 amino acids. V gave up 6 bases and J gave up 8 bases; unmatched junction bases: 10. CDR1 and CDR2 (germline): MNHEY, SMNVEV (reference sequence). CDR3 sequence (DNA): TGTGCCAGCAGCCTTAGGACAGGGGAAAGGGAAAAACTGTTTTTT. Encoded protein: CASSLRTGEREKLFF.

Details on this clonotype: No conserved phenylalanine or tryptophan ends this CDR3, so it is likely a read error. The chain uses TRBV6-2 or TRBV6-3 and TRBJ2-7; D is perhaps TRBD1 (6 bases). The CDR3 has 13 amino acids. V lost 7 bases and J lost 0, with 10 bases in between. Germline CDR1 reads MNHEY; CDR2 reads SVGEGT. The CDR3 nucleotides read TGTGCCAGCATGTCAGGGGTCTCCTACGAGCAGTACTTG. This gives the protein CASMSGVSYEQYL.

This clonotype was found many times. Here the CDR3 DNA reads TGCAGCGTTCGGACAGGGGGCTGGGTCACAGATACGCAGTATTTT. Amino acids: CSVRTGGWVTDTQYF. The rearrangement joins TRBV29-1 to TRBJ2-3, with 11 bases lining up with TRBD1. Germline V lookup: CDR1 SQVTM, CDR2 ANQGSEA. The CDR3 has 15 residues. Germline trimming cut 5 bases from V and 2 bases from J; bases unmatched to any gene: 6.

This chain joins TRBV21-1 and TRBJ2-7; the table's D call TRBD1 went unverified against the DNA. TRBV21-1 is a pseudogene segment. The CDR3 loop spans 13 amino acids. The CDR3 region is CASSRDGEYEQYF. CDR3 in DNA: TGTGCCAGCAGCCGGGACGGTGAATACGAGCAGTACTTC.

J is TRBJ2-7 and V is TRBV28; TRBD2 matches 7 bases. CDR3 length: 16 residues. Germline values: CDR1 MDHEN, CDR2 SYDVKM. V lost 6 bases to trimming and J lost 3 bases; unmatched junction nucleotides: 14. The DNA for the CDR3 is TGTGCCAGCAGCCGAGGACTAGACGGGCCGATCTACGAGCAGTACTTC. This translates into CASSRGLDGPIYEQYF.

The chain has TRBV5-5 and TRBJ2-3; 8 nucleotides match TRBD1. Germline CDR1 and CDR2: SGHKS and YYEKEE (reference sequence). This CDR3 region has 16 residues. The trim removed 3 bases at V and 2 bases at J, leaving 8 bases unmatched. This CDR3 reads CASSSRRTGPTDTQYF. In DNA form, the CDR3 reads TGTGCCAGCAGCTCCCGAAGGACAGGGCCCACAGATACGCAGTATTTT.

Only a few counts were recorded for this clonotype. A much larger clonotype is one base distant, so this may be a read error. The CDR3 DNA reads TGTGCCAGCAGCCCCCTCGTAGATACGCAGTATTTT. It encodes CASSPLVDTQYF. The V gene is TRBV9, the J gene TRBJ2-3, with D hard to call. Germline V CDR1 and CDR2: SGDLS, YYNGEE. With 4 bases removed from V and 5 bases from J, the gap between germline ends came to 8 bases. There are 12 residues in the CDR3.

A remark on this clonotype: This may come from a read error, since a much larger clone is one base off. The chain carries TRBV7-2 and TRBJ2-5; D tentatively fits TRBD1 or TRBD2 (6 bases each). The CDR3 is made up of 14 amino acids. The V gene lost 5 bases and the J gene lost 5 bases, with 15 bases spanning the gap. Germline lookup yields CDR1 SGHTA and CDR2 FQGNSA. CDR3 bases: TGTGCCAGCAGCCCTGTACAAGGGGGGGAGACCCAGTACTTC. Translation: CASSPVQGGETQYF.

V gene TRBV20-1 combines with J gene TRBJ2-3; D is undetermined. Germline V gives CDR1 DFQATT, CDR2 SNEGSKA (reference sequence). The length of the CDR3 is 10 residues. V shed 5 bases and J shed 3 bases, with 3 bases lying between them. The CDR3 coding sequence is TGCAGTGCTCTAACAGATACGCAGTATTTT. Translation: CSALTDTQYF.

This clonotype has just a few counts. The chain combines TRBV20-1 with TRBJ2-4; 12 bases match TRBD2. The junction had 8 bases not matched to a gene; V was cut back by 0 bases and J by 5 bases. CDR3 length: 17 residues. CDR1 and CDR2 from the germline V gene are DFQATT and SNEGSKA (reference sequence). CDR3 coding DNA: TGCAGTGCTAGAGATCCGCCTAGCGGGAGGGCCCAAAACATTCAGTACTTC. This sequence encodes CSARDPPSGRAQNIQYF.

The sample holds a few counts of this clonotype. The rearrangement uses TRBV6-2 or TRBV6-3 and TRBJ2-7; D gene unclear. The CDR3 extends over 15 amino acids. V lost 2 bases and J 6 bases, leaving 17 bases between the germline ends. The germline gives CDR1 MNHEY, CDR2 SVGEGT. The CDR3 DNA reads as TGTGCCAGCAGTTACGTGCCTACACGTATCGGCGAGCAGTACTTC. It is translated as CASSYVPTRIGEQYF.

V is TRBV7-9 and J is TRBJ2-3; D is ambiguous. V shed 2 bases and J shed 3 bases, with 15 bases lying between them. The CDR3 has 16 residues. Germline V gene sequence: CDR1 SEHNR, CDR2 FQNEAQ (reference sequence). CDR3 in amino acids: CASSLSPGHDTDTQYF. Here the CDR3 DNA reads TGTGCCAGCAGCTTAAGCCCCGGGCATGATACAGATACGCAGTATTTT.

This clonotype was detected many times. J is TRBJ2-5 and V is TRBV20-1, with D unclear. The germline gives CDR1 DFQATT, CDR2 SNEGSKA (reference sequence). The CDR3 has 11 residues. Trimming took off 0 bases at V and 5 bases at J, with 4 bases between the two ends. CDR3 sequence reads: CSARDRETQYF. DNA for the CDR3: TGCAGTGCTAGAGATCGCGAGACCCAGTACTTC.

The J gene is TRBJ2-1, the V gene TRBV5-1; a possible D gene is TRBD2 (7 bases). Looked up from germline, CDR1 is SGHRS and CDR2 is YFSETQ. The germline V and J ends were trimmed by 4 bases and 9 bases, with 17 bases remaining between them. This CDR3 is 14 amino acids long. The CDR3 protein is CASSLGNREGEQFF. As DNA, the CDR3 is TGCGCCAGCAGCCTTGGCAACAGGGAGGGTGAGCAGTTCTTC.

Only a few counts were recorded for this clonotype. This chain joins TRBV11-1 and TRBJ2-5; tentatively, D is TRBD1 or TRBD2 (6 bases each). Per the germline V gene, CDR1 is SGHAT and CDR2 is FQDESV (reference sequence). With 8 bases removed from V and 1 base from J, the gap between germline ends came to 29 bases. This CDR3 contains 19 residues. The CDR3 coding sequence is TGTGCCAGCTCCCGCTATCGGGGGACGATACAGGGCGTCCAAGAGACCCAGTACTTC. It yields the protein CASSRYRGTIQGVQETQYF. The full variable domain, with the rest looked up from reference TRBV11-1 and TRBJ2-5, is EAEVAQSPRYKITEKSQAVAFWCDPISGHATLYWYRQILGQGPELLVQFQDESVVDDSQLPKDRFSAERLKGVDSTLKIQPAELGDSAMYLCASSRYRGTIQGVQETQYFGPGTRLLVL.

J is TRBJ2-5 and V is TRBV29-1, with 12 nucleotides matching TRBD2. The DNA end favors TRBJ2-7, so the J call may be wrong. The CDR3 consists of 14 residues. Per germline, CDR1 SQVTM and CDR2 ANQGSEA. In nucleotides, the CDR3 is TGCAGCGTTGTCTCCCCTAGCGGGGGGGTCGAGCAGTACTTC. Translating it yields CSVVSPSGGVEQYF.

This clonotype came up many times. The chain's CDR3 is CASSLVGGTTTDTQYF. CDR3 nucleotide sequence: TGTGCCAGCAGCTTAGTAGGGGGGACTACCACAGATACGCAGTATTTT. The chain has TRBV7-2 and TRBJ2-3; D perhaps matches TRBD2 (7 bases). This CDR3 is built from 16 residues. The germline CDR1 and CDR2 sequences are SGHTA and FQGNSA. The germline V and J ends were trimmed by 1 base and 2 bases, with 13 bases remaining between them.

In its sample, this clonotype was seen a few times. This chain joins TRBV4-2 and TRBJ2-7; TRBD1 matches 11 bases. Unmatched junction bases numbered 6, after V lost 1 base and J lost 7 bases. Germline CDR1 is LGHNA and CDR2 is YNFKEQ. The CDR3 loop spans 15 amino acids. Written as DNA, the CDR3 is TGTGCCAGCAGCCAAGGCGGACAGGGGGCGTGGGAGCAGTACTTC. Its translation is CASSQGGQGAWEQYF.

The chain has TRBV29-1 and TRBJ1-4; TRBD1 is a possible D gene (5 bases). V dropped 6 bases and J dropped 6 bases, with 14 bases sitting between them. The CDR3 has 13 residues. Germline V gene lookup returns CDR1 SQVTM and CDR2 ANQGSEA. CDR3 region: CSVGGGGYEKLFF. DNA of the CDR3: TGCAGCGTCGGCGGGGGGGGTTATGAAAAACTGTTTTTT.

This clonotype turned up a few times. The chain joins TRBV7-9 to TRBJ2-1; the match to TRBD2 covers 8 bases. CDR1 and CDR2 (germline): SEHNR, FQNEAQ (reference sequence). V was clipped by 0 bases and J by 3 bases; unmatched bases: 1. The CDR3 contains 15 residues. CDR3 in amino acids: CASSLAAGDYNEQFF. The CDR3 DNA reads as TGTGCCAGCAGCTTAGCAGCGGGGGACTACAATGAGCAGTTCTTC.

This clonotype has a handful of counts. The V and J genes are TRBV20-1 and TRBJ2-3; 7 positions agree with TRBD1. Germline CDR1 is DFQATT and CDR2 is SNEGSKA (reference sequence). This CDR3 contains 13 residues. V shed 6 bases, J shed 1 base, and the junction held 4 bases outside the gene matches. Written as DNA, the CDR3 is TGCAGTGCCCTCGGGACAGGCACAGATACGCAGTATTTT. It yields the protein CSALGTGTDTQYF.

This clonotype was counted at least ten times. The chain combines TRBV11-2 with TRBJ2-7; 9 positions agree with TRBD1. Germline CDR1 and CDR2: SGHAT and FQNNGV. Trimming took 6 bases from V and 4 from J; bases not matched to a gene: 10. The length of the CDR3 is 15 residues. CDR3 region: CASRPMGTGSYEQYF. The CDR3 DNA reads TGTGCCAGCAGACCGATGGGGACAGGGTCGTACGAGCAGTACTTC.

This rearrangement joins TRBV27 to TRBJ2-3, with D uncertain. The CDR3 is made up of 17 amino acids. CDR1 and CDR2 (germline): MNHEY, SMNVEV (reference sequence). V lost 0 bases, J lost 0 bases, and 13 bases lay in between. In DNA form, the CDR3 reads TGTGCCAGCAGTTTATCCTGGCAGGTTACTAGCACAGATACGCAGTATTTT. Its protein product is CASSLSWQVTSTDTQYF.